This entry describes one T cell receptor beta chain. This entry belongs to a study of blood T cell repertoires in COVID-19. Study-wide background: T cells, B-cell-depleted T cells, or PBMCs supplied cDNA or gDNA.

In the original workflow: Reference gene primer amplification gave estimated nucleated cell counts. Measured with immunoSEQ multiplex PCR; TCRdb has only the in-frame clones, and not every one. From that table come the V and J calls and clone size; the DNA was used to work out D and trimming. The sample records approximately 250,000 clones, about 91% being singletons. Individuals drawn from under 30 US areas were roughly 18 to 95 years old. Participants had their cohort set by participant-reported clinical history. The CDR3 is 16 residues long. The germline V and J ends were trimmed by 1 base and 0 bases, with 10 bases remaining between them. Germline V gives CDR1 SGHDT, CDR2 YYEEEE.

The sample consisted of PBMCs or T cells enriched from blood (not recorded which). The clonotype comes from a woman aged 40 to 55 with acute COVID-19. The chain combines TRBV5-6 with TRBJ2-2; possible D gene TRBD2, 5 bases. In DNA form, the CDR3 reads TGTGCCAGCAGCTTGCTCGCGGGCCCGAACACCGGGGAGCTGTTTTTT. This gives the protein CASSLLAGPNTGELFF.